This is a list of T cell receptor beta chains from one sample in a study of Graves' ophthalmopathy and Graves' hyperthyroidism. TCRdb fed the multiplex PCR reads into MiXCR, producing one record per CDR3 protein. Of almost 750,000 distinct CDR3 sequences listed, approximately 40% are singletons. The sequenced material came from peripheral blood. The receptors were sampled from an adult man with Graves' ophthalmopathy. The CDR3 runs from the conserved cysteine through the conserved F or W. The D gene is left open where the match is weak. Clone size is shown for a subset of rows, as once, few, many or a class of expanded clone.

clone size: .; D gene: .; J gene: TRBJ1-1; V gene: TRBV7-9; CDR3 protein: CASSQSDGYTEAFF; CDR3 DNA: TGCGCCAGCAGCCAGTCGGACGGATACACTGAAGCTTTCTTT
clone size: many; D gene: .; J gene: TRBJ1-5; V gene: TRBV7-9; CDR3 protein: CASSLNDNQPQHF; CDR3 DNA: TGTGCCAGCAGCCTCAACGACAATCAGCCCCAGCATTTT
clone size: few; D gene: .; J gene: TRBJ1-4; V gene: TRBV2; CDR3 protein: CASSYREGTEKLFF; CDR3 DNA: TGTGCCAGCAGTTACAGGGAGGGCACCGAAAAACTGTTTTTT
clone size: .; D gene: .; J gene: TRBJ1-2; V gene: TRBV10-3; CDR3 protein: CAISDSGVYGYTF; CDR3 DNA: TGTGCCATCAGTGATTCGGGGGTCTATGGCTACACCTTC
clone size: .; D gene: .; J gene: TRBJ2-7; V gene: TRBV4-1; CDR3 protein: CASSQDKRQGTYEQYF; CDR3 DNA: TGCGCCAGCAGCCAAGACAAGAGGCAGGGGACCTACGAGCAGTACTTC
clone size: many; D gene: TRBD1; J gene: TRBJ2-7; V gene: TRBV19; CDR3 protein: CASSPTGTGVEQYF; CDR3 DNA: TGTGCCAGTAGCCCGACCGGGACAGGGGTCGAGCAGTACTTC
clone size: .; D gene: TRBD2; J gene: TRBJ2-5; V gene: TRBV20-1; CDR3 protein: CSAELAGHGETQYF; CDR3 DNA: TGCAGTGCTGAATTAGCGGGACATGGAGAGACCCAGTACTTC
clone size: .; D gene: .; J gene: TRBJ2-7; V gene: TRBV7-3; CDR3 protein: CTSSPADTYEQYF; CDR3 DNA: TGTACCAGCAGCCCCGCAGATACCTACGAGCAGTACTTC
clone size: .; D gene: .; J gene: TRBJ2-2; V gene: TRBV25-1; CDR3 protein: CASFAHGNTGELFF; CDR3 DNA: TGTGCCAGCTTTGCCCACGGGAACACCGGGGAGCTGTTTTTT
clone size: .; D gene: .; J gene: TRBJ2-5; V gene: TRBV10-3; CDR3 protein: CASSFIQGYRETQYF; CDR3 DNA: TGTGCCAGCAGTTTCATACAGGGTTATAGGGAGACCCAGTACTTC
clone size: many; D gene: .; J gene: TRBJ1-5; V gene: TRBV24-1; CDR3 protein: CATSEGSQPQHF; CDR3 DNA: TGTGCCACCAGTGAGGGGAGTCAGCCCCAGCATTTT
clone size: many; D gene: TRBD1; J gene: TRBJ2-5; V gene: TRBV9; CDR3 protein: CASSFGQGRLGETQYF; CDR3 DNA: TGTGCCAGCAGCTTCGGACAGGGTCGGTTGGGGGAGACCCAGTACTTC
clone size: .; D gene: TRBD1; J gene: TRBJ2-7; V gene: TRBV15; CDR3 protein: CATSREGQNDYEQYF; CDR3 DNA: TGTGCCACCAGCAGAGAGGGACAGAACGACTACGAGCAGTACTTC
clone size: many; D gene: TRBD2; J gene: TRBJ2-7; V gene: TRBV10-2; CDR3 protein: CATTLAGVHEQYF; CDR3 DNA: TGCGCCACCACACTAGCGGGAGTTCACGAGCAGTACTTC
clone size: .; D gene: .; J gene: TRBJ2-5; V gene: TRBV7-9; CDR3 protein: CASSQGAVMETQYF; CDR3 DNA: TGTGCCAGCAGCCAGGGCGCTGTCATGGAGACCCAGTACTTC
clone size: .; D gene: .; J gene: TRBJ2-7; V gene: TRBV19; CDR3 protein: CASSTFPGAVEQYF; CDR3 DNA: TGTGCCAGTAGTACTTTCCCGGGAGCAGTCGAGCAGTACTTC
clone size: .; D gene: TRBD1; J gene: TRBJ1-2; V gene: TRBV19; CDR3 protein: CASSIQGGSYGYTF; CDR3 DNA: TGTGCCAGTAGTATCCAGGGGGGAAGCTATGGCTACACCTTC
clone size: many; D gene: .; J gene: TRBJ1-1; V gene: TRBV7-3; CDR3 protein: CASSLKDGHEAFF; CDR3 DNA: TGTGCCAGCAGCCTAAAAGACGGACACGAGGCTTTCTTT
clone size: many; D gene: TRBD1; J gene: TRBJ1-2; V gene: TRBV2; CDR3 protein: CASADPWTGGGYTF; CDR3 DNA: TGTGCCAGCGCTGACCCGTGGACAGGGGGTGGCTACACCTTC
clone size: many; D gene: .; J gene: TRBJ2-5; V gene: TRBV7-7; CDR3 protein: CASSLYWTVSQETQYF; CDR3 DNA: TGTGCCAGCAGCTTATATTGGACAGTATCGCAAGAGACCCAGTACTTC
clone size: .; D gene: TRBD1; J gene: TRBJ1-2; V gene: TRBV7-9; CDR3 protein: CASSRAGGNGYTF; CDR3 DNA: TGTGCCAGCAGCCGGGCAGGGGGCAATGGCTACACCTTC
clone size: .; D gene: .; J gene: TRBJ2-7; V gene: TRBV10-3; CDR3 protein: CASTVGGNIHEQYF; CDR3 DNA: TGTGCCAGCACAGTAGGAGGGAATATCCACGAGCAGTACTTC
clone size: few; D gene: .; J gene: TRBJ2-5; V gene: TRBV20-1; CDR3 protein: CSARVGVTETQYF; CDR3 DNA: TGCAGTGCTAGAGTAGGGGTGACGGAGACCCAGTACTTC
clone size: few; D gene: .; J gene: TRBJ2-5; V gene: TRBV12-3/TRBV12-4; CDR3 protein: CASSFSGPGETQYF; CDR3 DNA: TGTGCCAGCAGTTTTTCAGGGCCTGGGGAGACCCAGTACTTC
clone size: many; D gene: TRBD1; J gene: TRBJ1-1; V gene: TRBV7-3; CDR3 protein: CASSPGQWVTEAFF; CDR3 DNA: TGTGCCAGCAGCCCGGGACAGTGGGTCACTGAAGCTTTCTTT
clone size: many; D gene: .; J gene: TRBJ1-1; V gene: TRBV7-6; CDR3 protein: CASSPRGGPEAFF; CDR3 DNA: TGTGCCAGCAGCCCCAGGGGAGGGCCTGAAGCTTTCTTT
clone size: few; D gene: TRBD1; J gene: TRBJ2-2; V gene: TRBV9; CDR3 protein: CASSTRGRVGELFF; CDR3 DNA: TGTGCCAGCAGCACTAGGGGGCGCGTCGGGGAGCTGTTTTTT
clone size: many; D gene: .; J gene: TRBJ2-2; V gene: TRBV7-9; CDR3 protein: CASSLRAGTGELFF; CDR3 DNA: TGTGCCAGCAGCTTAAGGGCCGGCACCGGGGAGCTGTTTTTT
clone size: .; D gene: TRBD1; J gene: TRBJ1-2; V gene: TRBV10-3; CDR3 protein: CASTGQLNYGYTF; CDR3 DNA: TGTGCCAGCACGGGACAGCTTAACTATGGCTACACCTTC
clone size: .; D gene: TRBD1; J gene: TRBJ1-1; V gene: TRBV10-3; CDR3 protein: CAISESGGTANTEAFF; CDR3 DNA: TGTGCCATCAGTGAGTCCGGCGGGACAGCGAACACTGAAGCTTTCTTT
clone size: .; D gene: .; J gene: TRBJ2-7; V gene: TRBV12-3/TRBV12-4; CDR3 protein: CASSLREQSYEQYF; CDR3 DNA: TGTGCCAGCAGTTTGAGGGAACAATCCTACGAGCAGTACTTC
clone size: .; D gene: .; J gene: TRBJ1-1; V gene: TRBV2; CDR3 protein: CASRADGSYGTEAFF; CDR3 DNA: TGTGCCAGCAGGGCTGACGGATCCTATGGCACTGAAGCTTTCTTT
clone size: many; D gene: .; J gene: TRBJ2-5; V gene: TRBV29-1; CDR3 protein: CSVDRVGWETQYF; CDR3 DNA: TGCAGCGTTGACAGAGTGGGTTGGGAGACCCAGTACTTC
clone size: many; D gene: .; J gene: TRBJ1-1; V gene: TRBV19; CDR3 protein: CASSRWGEAFF; CDR3 DNA: TGTGCCAGTAGTCGGTGGGGGGAAGCTTTCTTT
clone size: .; D gene: .; J gene: TRBJ1-5; V gene: TRBV15; CDR3 protein: CATSSAQAVSNQPQHF; CDR3 DNA: TGTGCCACCAGCAGTGCACAGGCTGTCAGCAATCAGCCCCAGCATTTT
clone size: many; D gene: TRBD1; J gene: TRBJ1-2; V gene: TRBV11-2; CDR3 protein: CASSPPPGQGWYGYTF; CDR3 DNA: TGTGCCAGCAGCCCCCCGCCGGGACAGGGGTGGTATGGCTACACCTTC
clone size: few; D gene: .; J gene: TRBJ1-1; V gene: TRBV11-3; CDR3 protein: CASSLLSYTEAFF; CDR3 DNA: TGTGCCAGCAGCTTATTAAGCTACACTGAGGCTTTCTTT
clone size: many; D gene: .; J gene: TRBJ1-6; V gene: TRBV3-1; CDR3 protein: CASSIQGNNSPLHF; CDR3 DNA: TGTGCCAGCAGCATCCAGGGGAATAATTCACCCCTCCACTTT
clone size: few; D gene: .; J gene: TRBJ2-7; V gene: TRBV5-5; CDR3 protein: CASIGTEDYEQYF; CDR3 DNA: TGTGCCAGCATTGGAACAGAAGACTACGAGCAGTACTTC
clone size: many; D gene: .; J gene: TRBJ2-5; V gene: TRBV7-3; CDR3 protein: CASSLMGEETQYF; CDR3 DNA: TGTGCCAGCAGCTTAATGGGGGAAGAGACCCAGTACTTC
clone size: .; D gene: .; J gene: TRBJ2-3; V gene: TRBV7-9; CDR3 protein: CASSLTDTDTQYF; CDR3 DNA: TGTGCCAGCAGCTTAACGGACACAGATACGCAGTATTTT
clone size: many; D gene: .; J gene: TRBJ1-1; V gene: TRBV2; CDR3 protein: CASNGGETNTEAFF; CDR3 DNA: TGTGCCAGCAACGGCGGAGAAACGAACACTGAAGCTTTCTTT
clone size: .; D gene: TRBD2; J gene: TRBJ2-7; V gene: TRBV7-9; CDR3 protein: CASSSRYASGEPYEQYF; CDR3 DNA: TGTGCCAGCAGCTCCCGATATGCCAGCGGGGAGCCCTACGAGCAGTACTTC
clone size: few; D gene: TRBD1; J gene: TRBJ1-1; V gene: TRBV20-1; CDR3 protein: CSARRTGGLGTEAFF; CDR3 DNA: TGCAGTGCTAGGAGAACAGGGGGCCTTGGCACTGAAGCTTTCTTT
clone size: .; D gene: .; J gene: TRBJ1-4; V gene: TRBV7-9; CDR3 protein: CASSLTEVGGEKLFF; CDR3 DNA: TGTGCCAGCAGCTTAACGGAGGTGGGAGGTGAAAAACTGTTTTTT
clone size: many; D gene: TRBD1; J gene: TRBJ2-5; V gene: TRBV29-1; CDR3 protein: CSAAGDGQALQETQYF; CDR3 DNA: TGCAGCGCTGCAGGGGATGGACAGGCTTTACAAGAGACCCAGTACTTC
clone size: many; D gene: .; J gene: TRBJ1-2; V gene: TRBV2; CDR3 protein: CASSEGPMGYTF; CDR3 DNA: TGTGCCAGCAGTGAAGGCCCTATGGGCTACACCTTC
clone size: many; D gene: .; J gene: TRBJ1-1; V gene: TRBV29-1; CDR3 protein: CSVMTAMNTEAFF; CDR3 DNA: TGCAGCGTTATGACAGCCATGAACACTGAAGCTTTCTTT
clone size: .; D gene: TRBD1; J gene: TRBJ1-2; V gene: TRBV7-9; CDR3 protein: CASSLEGGGLEGYTF; CDR3 DNA: TGTGCCAGCAGCTTAGAAGGAGGGGGCTTGGAAGGCTACACCTTC
clone size: .; D gene: .; J gene: TRBJ1-2; V gene: TRBV10-1; CDR3 protein: CASSSSRGISGGYTF; CDR3 DNA: TGTGCCAGCAGTTCCTCCCGGGGGATTTCAGGGGGCTACACCTTC
clone size: once; D gene: .; J gene: TRBJ1-6; V gene: TRBV6-5; CDR3 protein: CASSYGGDSRNSPLHF; CDR3 DNA: TGTGCCAGCAGTTACGGAGGGGACTCCCGTAATTCACCCCTCCACTTT